The next 18 T cell receptor beta chains were all read from a single sample in a study of tumor-infiltrating lymphocytes in primary liver carcinoma. The authors made TCR beta cDNA from around 500 ng total RNA with a constant-region primer. Libraries covering TCR beta were generated through three nested multiplex PCR rounds (using a slightly modified ARM-PCR). Each of the first two PCR rounds ran around 10 cycles with TRBV1-TRBV30 forward and C-beta reverse primers. Each CDR3 protein gets one entry after TCRdb re-called the multiplex PCR reads with MiXCR. Of approximately 30,000 distinct CDR3 sequences in the sample, less than 80% were seen once. Between roughly 20 and 32 mg of unsorted bulk tissue served as the source from which RNA and DNA were co-extracted. Sequenced: liver tumor tissue from sampling region 5. Subset reported: tumor region T5, tumor centre. Every receptor here comes from a man aged 40-49 years with primary liver carcinoma and hepatitis B virus infection.

About this clonotype itself: The CDR3 does not end in the conserved phenylalanine or tryptophan, so this is likely a read error. The chain links TRBV29-1 to TRBJ2-3; 11 nucleotides align to TRBD2. The CDR3 sequence is 15 residues long. CDR1 is SQVTM, CDR2 ANQGSEA, per germline. For the CDR3, the DNA is TGCAGTGTTACCGGGACTAGCGGATTCACAGATACGCAGTATCTT. As protein: CSVTGTSGFTDTQYL.

About this clonotype itself: The junction does not match germline at one end; this may be a read error. The chain joins TRBV10-3 to TRBJ2-7, with D tentatively TRBD1 (5 bases). Per the germline V gene, CDR1 is ENHRY and CDR2 is SYGVKD. The CDR3 runs 12 residues. The chain's CDR3 is CAISEAREEQYF. The CDR3 DNA reads as TGTGCCATCAGTGAAGCCAGGGAAGAGCAGTATTTC.

Notes on this clonotype: The germline gene is not matched at one end of the junction; a read error may be the cause. The chain's CDR3 is CAWSFGGNPHGQYF. CDR3 DNA sequence: TGTGCTTGGAGTTTTGGGGGGAATCCCCACGGGCAGTACTTC. The chain combines TRBV30 with TRBJ2-7, with D possibly TRBD2 on 6 matching bases. In germline, CDR1 is GTSNPN, CDR2 SVGIG (reference sequence). The CDR3 is 14 amino acids.

The genes are TRBV12-3 or TRBV12-4 and TRBJ2-7; D is undetermined. CDR3 size: 14 residues. V lost 3 bases and J 0 bases, leaving 9 bases between the germline ends. CDR3 DNA sequence: TGTGCCAGCAGTTTGGCCCCTAGCTCCTACGAGCAGTACTTC. This sequence encodes CASSLAPSSYEQYF.

As concerns this clonotype: A read error may produce the germline difference seen at one junction end. This chain joins TRBV11-2 and TRBJ2-7, with D perhaps given as TRBD1 or TRBD2 (5 bases each). The germline V gene encodes CDR1 SGHAT and CDR2 FQNNGV. The CDR3 contains 13 residues. The CDR3 loop reads CVSSFRGAGGQYF. Here the CDR3 DNA reads TGTGTCAGCAGCTTCAGAGGGGCTGGCGGGCAGTACTTC.

A single count supports this clonotype. With a much larger clone just one base away, this may be a read error. CDR3 residues: CSARVSLAGVTDTQYF. Written as DNA, the CDR3 is TGCAGTGCTAGAGTGTCACTAGCGGGAGTAACAGATACGCAGTATTTT. The chain carries TRBV20-1 and TRBJ2-3; 11 bases are shared with TRBD2. The J segment lost 3 bases and the V segment lost 1 base, leaving 6 bases of the junction unmatched. This CDR3 has 16 residues. The germline gives CDR1 DFQATT, CDR2 SNEGSKA (reference sequence).

Notes on this clonotype: One end of the junction does not line up with germline, which may come from a read error. This chain joins TRBV28 and TRBJ2-7, with TRBD1 matching over 11 bases. Germline V gives CDR1 MDHEN, CDR2 SYDVKM. This CDR3 region has 14 residues. The CDR3 is CDSIRTGGPCEQYF. DNA for the CDR3: TGTGACAGCATCCGGACAGGGGGCCCCTGCGAGCAGTACTTC.

This clonotype was picked up many times. The chain links TRBV10-1 to TRBJ2-3, with D tentatively TRBD2 (6 bases). Germline lookup yields CDR1 WNHNN and CDR2 SYGVQD (reference sequence). The CDR3 loop spans 15 amino acids. The ends were cut back, 3 bases at V and 1 base at J, with 11 bases in the middle. CDR3 in DNA: TGCGCCAGCAGTGATCCGGGAGTTGGCACAGATACGCAGTATTTT. Translating gives CASSDPGVGTDTQYF.

The chain is built from TRBV10-3 and TRBJ2-5; D is perhaps TRBD2 (7 bases). This CDR3 has 16 amino acids. The V gene's germline CDR1 is ENHRY and CDR2 SYGVKD. The V end was cut by 4 bases, the J end by 5 bases, with 20 bases between. In DNA, the CDR3 is TGTGCCATCAGTGGAGGGACGGGGGGCGCGTGGGAGACCCAGTACTTC. This codes for CAISGGTGGAWETQYF.

To note about this clonotype: Relative to the germline gene, one junction end is altered; a read error may explain this. The V gene is TRBV4-2, the J gene TRBJ1-1; 8 bases are shared with TRBD1. CDR1 is LGHNA and CDR2 is YNFKEQ in the germline V gene. The CDR3 has 17 residues. The CDR3 DNA reads TGTGCCAGCAGCCTAGAGTACGGACAGGGTTTTTGGACTGAAGCTCCCTTT. Residues: CASSLEYGQGFWTEAPF.

About this clonotype itself: One end of the junction varies from germline; a read error may be responsible. This chain joins TRBV6-5 and TRBJ2-7, with 14 bases fitting TRBD2. Germline CDR1 and CDR2: MNHEY and SVGAGI. The CDR3 extends over 17 amino acids. Here the CDR3 reads CVSSLGLAGGSSYGQYF. The CDR3 bases are TGTGTCAGCAGCCTTGGACTAGCGGGAGGTAGCTCCTACGGGCAGTACTTC.

The sample holds many counts of this clonotype. A much larger clone sits a single nucleotide away, making a read error possible. J is TRBJ2-1 and V is TRBV6-2 or TRBV6-3; D unclear. This CDR3 has 14 residues. V lost 3 bases and J lost 6, with 12 bases in between. In germline, CDR1 is MNHEY, CDR2 SVGEGT. The CDR3: CASSYMAGCNEQFF. The CDR3 coding sequence is TGTGCCAGCAGTTATATGGCAGGTTGCAATGAGCAGTTCTTC.

This chain uses TRBV11-1 with TRBJ2-1; D not resolved. CDR1 is SGHAT and CDR2 is FQDESV in the germline V gene (reference sequence). The CDR3 totals 17 residues. The CDR3 DNA reads TGTATCAGCACCATCGGGCCCGGGTTACACCCCTACAATGAGCAGTTCTTC. Its translation: CISTIGPGLHPYNEQFF.

This clonotype was counted between two and nine times. The rearrangement joins TRBV6-5 to TRBJ2-3, with TRBD2 as a possible D gene (5 bases). The CDR3 is 11 amino acids. V was shortened by 8 bases and J by 11 bases, with 14 bases between the two germline ends. Germline lookup yields CDR1 MNHEY and CDR2 SVGAGI. CDR3 residues: CASVRVNMQYF. DNA of the CDR3: TGTGCCAGCGTGAGGGTGAATATGCAGTATTTT.

Comment on this clonotype: At one of its ends the junction is not consistent with the germline gene, which may arise from a read error. The chain carries TRBV11-2 and TRBJ2-5; possibly TRBD2 for D (5 bases). The CDR3 spans 15 residues. Looked up from germline, CDR1 is SGHAT and CDR2 is FQNNGV. The CDR3 reads CVSSFEWNQRETRYF. CDR3 nucleotides: TGTGTCAGCAGCTTCGAGTGGAATCAGAGGGAGACACGGTACTTC.

The rearrangement links TRBV11-2 to TRBJ2-3; tentative D call: TRBD1 (5 bases). Germline assignment: CDR1 SGHAT and CDR2 FQNNGV. Deletions cut 5 bases from V and 6 bases from J, with 21 bases between. The CDR3 runs to 16 residues. For the CDR3, the DNA is TGTGCCAGCAGCCGACAGCCCATCAACCCCTCTGATACGCAGTATTTT. This sequence encodes CASSRQPINPSDTQYF.

This clonotype occurred a few times. One end of the junction varies from germline; a read error may be responsible. The chain joins TRBV4-3 to TRBJ2-7; D is unclear. Germline values: CDR1 LGHNA, CDR2 YSLEER. CDR3 length equals 14 residues. In nucleotides, the CDR3 is TGCGCCAGCAGGCAAGATCCCAGATCCTACGAGCAGTACTTC. It is translated as CASRQDPRSYEQYF.

This clonotype was seen more than once but under ten times. At one end the junction does not follow the germline gene, possibly because of a read error. This chain links TRBV9 with TRBJ1-1, with a possible D match to TRBD1 (6 bases). The germline V gene encodes CDR1 SGDLS and CDR2 YYNGEE. The CDR3 extends over 14 amino acids. CDR3 protein: CASSASQGNTEAFF. For the CDR3, the DNA is TGTGCTAGCAGCGCATCACAGGGTAACACTGAAGCTTTCTTT. The whole variable domain, remainder taken from reference TRBV9 and TRBJ1-1, is DSGVTQTPKHLITATGQRVTLRCSPRSGDLSVYWYQQSLDQGLQFLIQYYNGEERAKGNILERFSAQQFPDLHSELNLSSLELGDSALYFCASSASQGNTEAFFGQGTRLTVV.